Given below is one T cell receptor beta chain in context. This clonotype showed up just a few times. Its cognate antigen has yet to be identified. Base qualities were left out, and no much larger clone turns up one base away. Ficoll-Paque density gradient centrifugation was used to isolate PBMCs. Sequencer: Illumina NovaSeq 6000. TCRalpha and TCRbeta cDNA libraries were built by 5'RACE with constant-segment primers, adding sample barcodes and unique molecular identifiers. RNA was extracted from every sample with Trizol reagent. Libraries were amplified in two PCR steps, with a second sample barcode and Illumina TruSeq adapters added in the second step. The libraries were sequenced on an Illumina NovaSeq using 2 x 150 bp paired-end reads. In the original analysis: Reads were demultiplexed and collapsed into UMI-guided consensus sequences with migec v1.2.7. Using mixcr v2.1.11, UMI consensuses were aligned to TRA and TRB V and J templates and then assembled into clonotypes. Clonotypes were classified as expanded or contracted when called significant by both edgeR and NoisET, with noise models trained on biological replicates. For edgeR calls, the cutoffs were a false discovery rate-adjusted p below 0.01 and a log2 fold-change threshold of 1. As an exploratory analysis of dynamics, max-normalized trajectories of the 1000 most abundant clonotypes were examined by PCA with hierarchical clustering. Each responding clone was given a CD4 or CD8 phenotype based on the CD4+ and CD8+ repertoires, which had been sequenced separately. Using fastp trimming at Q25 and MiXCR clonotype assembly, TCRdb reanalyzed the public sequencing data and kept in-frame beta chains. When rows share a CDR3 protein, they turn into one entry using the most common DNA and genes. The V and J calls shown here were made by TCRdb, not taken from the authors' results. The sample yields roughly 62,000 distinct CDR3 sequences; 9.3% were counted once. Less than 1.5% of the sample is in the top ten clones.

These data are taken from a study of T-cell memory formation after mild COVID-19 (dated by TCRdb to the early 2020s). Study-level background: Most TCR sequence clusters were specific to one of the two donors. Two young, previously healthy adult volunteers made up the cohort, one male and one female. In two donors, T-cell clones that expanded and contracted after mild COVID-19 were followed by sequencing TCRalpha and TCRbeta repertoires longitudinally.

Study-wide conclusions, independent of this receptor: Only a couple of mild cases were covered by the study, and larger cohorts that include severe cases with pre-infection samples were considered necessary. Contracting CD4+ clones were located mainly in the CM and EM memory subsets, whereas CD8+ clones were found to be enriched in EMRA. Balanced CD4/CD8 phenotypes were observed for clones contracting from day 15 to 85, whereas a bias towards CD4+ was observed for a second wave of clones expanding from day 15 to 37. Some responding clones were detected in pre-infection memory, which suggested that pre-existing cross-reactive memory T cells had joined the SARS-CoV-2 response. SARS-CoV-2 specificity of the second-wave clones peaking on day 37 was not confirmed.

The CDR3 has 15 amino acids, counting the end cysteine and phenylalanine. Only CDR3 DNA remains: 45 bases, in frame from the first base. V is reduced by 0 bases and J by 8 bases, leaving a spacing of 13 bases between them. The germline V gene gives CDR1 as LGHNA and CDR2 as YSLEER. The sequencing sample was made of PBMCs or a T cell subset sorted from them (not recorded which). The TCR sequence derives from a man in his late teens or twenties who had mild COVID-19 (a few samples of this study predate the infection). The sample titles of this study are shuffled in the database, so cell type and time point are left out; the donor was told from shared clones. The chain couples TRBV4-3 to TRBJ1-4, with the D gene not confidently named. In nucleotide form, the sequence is TGCGCCAGCAGCCAAGAAGGCGGTCTTGGGGAAAAACTGTTTTTT. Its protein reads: CASSQEGGLGEKLFF.